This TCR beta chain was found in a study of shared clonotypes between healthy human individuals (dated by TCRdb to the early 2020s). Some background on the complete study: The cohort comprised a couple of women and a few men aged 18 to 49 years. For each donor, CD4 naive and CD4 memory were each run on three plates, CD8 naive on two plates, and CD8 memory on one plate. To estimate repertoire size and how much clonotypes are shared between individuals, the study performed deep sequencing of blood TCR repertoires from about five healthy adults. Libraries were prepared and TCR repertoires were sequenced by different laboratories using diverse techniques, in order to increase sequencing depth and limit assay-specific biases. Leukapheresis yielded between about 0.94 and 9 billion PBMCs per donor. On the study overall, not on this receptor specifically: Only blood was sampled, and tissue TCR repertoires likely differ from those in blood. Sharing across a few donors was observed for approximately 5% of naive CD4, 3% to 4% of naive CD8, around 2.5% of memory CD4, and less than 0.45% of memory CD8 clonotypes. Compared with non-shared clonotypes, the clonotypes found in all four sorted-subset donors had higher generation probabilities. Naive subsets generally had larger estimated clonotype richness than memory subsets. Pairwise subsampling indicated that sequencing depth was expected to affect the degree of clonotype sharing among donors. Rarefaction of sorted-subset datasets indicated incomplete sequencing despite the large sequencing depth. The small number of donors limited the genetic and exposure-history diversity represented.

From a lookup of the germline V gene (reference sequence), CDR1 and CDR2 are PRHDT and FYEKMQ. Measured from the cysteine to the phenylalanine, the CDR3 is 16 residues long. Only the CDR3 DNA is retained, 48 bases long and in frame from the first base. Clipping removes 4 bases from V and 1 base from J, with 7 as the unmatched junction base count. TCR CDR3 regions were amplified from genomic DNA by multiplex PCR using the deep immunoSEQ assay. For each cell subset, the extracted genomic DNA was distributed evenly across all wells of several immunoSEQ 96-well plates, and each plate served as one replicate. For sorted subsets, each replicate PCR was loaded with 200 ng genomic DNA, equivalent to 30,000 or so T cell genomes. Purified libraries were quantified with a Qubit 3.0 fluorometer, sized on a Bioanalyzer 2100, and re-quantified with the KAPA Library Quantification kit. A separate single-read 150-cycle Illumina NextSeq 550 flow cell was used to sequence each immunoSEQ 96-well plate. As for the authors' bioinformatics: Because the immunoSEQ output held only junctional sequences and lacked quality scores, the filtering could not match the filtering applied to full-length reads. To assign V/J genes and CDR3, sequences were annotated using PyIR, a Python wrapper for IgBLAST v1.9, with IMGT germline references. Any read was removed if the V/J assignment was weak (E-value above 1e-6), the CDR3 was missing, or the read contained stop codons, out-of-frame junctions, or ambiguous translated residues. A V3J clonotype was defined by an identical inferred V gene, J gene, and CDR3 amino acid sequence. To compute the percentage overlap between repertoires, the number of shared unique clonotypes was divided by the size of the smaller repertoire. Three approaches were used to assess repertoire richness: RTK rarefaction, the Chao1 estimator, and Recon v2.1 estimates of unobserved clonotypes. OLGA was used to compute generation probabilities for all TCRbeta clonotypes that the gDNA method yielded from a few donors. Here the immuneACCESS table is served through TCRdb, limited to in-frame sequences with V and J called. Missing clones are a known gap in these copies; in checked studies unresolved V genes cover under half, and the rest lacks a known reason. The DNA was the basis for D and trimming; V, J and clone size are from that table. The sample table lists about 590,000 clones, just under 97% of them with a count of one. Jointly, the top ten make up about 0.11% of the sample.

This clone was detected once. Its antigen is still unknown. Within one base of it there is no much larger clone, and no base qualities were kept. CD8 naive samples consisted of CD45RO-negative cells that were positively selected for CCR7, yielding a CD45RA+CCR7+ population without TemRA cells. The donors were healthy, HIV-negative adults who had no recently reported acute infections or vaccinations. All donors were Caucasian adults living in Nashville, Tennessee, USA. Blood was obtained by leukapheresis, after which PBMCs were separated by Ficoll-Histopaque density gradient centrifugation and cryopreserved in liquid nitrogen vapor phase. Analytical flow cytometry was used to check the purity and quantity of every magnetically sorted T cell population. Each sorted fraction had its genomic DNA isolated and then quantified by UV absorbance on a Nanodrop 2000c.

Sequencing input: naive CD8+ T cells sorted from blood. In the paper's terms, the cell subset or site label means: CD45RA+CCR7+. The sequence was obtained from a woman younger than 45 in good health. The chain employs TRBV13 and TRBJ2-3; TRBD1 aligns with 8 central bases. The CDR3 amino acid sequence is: CASSSVTGGGTDTQYF. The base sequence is TGTGCCAGCAGCTCGGTAACAGGGGGAGGCACAGATACGCAGTATTTT. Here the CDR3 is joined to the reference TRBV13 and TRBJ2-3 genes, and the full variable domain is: AAGVIQSPRHLIKEKRETATLKCYPIPRHDTVYWYQQGPGQDPQFLISFYEKMQSDKGSIPDRFSAQQFSDYHSELNMSSLELGDSALYFCASSSVTGGGTDTQYFGPGTRLTVL.